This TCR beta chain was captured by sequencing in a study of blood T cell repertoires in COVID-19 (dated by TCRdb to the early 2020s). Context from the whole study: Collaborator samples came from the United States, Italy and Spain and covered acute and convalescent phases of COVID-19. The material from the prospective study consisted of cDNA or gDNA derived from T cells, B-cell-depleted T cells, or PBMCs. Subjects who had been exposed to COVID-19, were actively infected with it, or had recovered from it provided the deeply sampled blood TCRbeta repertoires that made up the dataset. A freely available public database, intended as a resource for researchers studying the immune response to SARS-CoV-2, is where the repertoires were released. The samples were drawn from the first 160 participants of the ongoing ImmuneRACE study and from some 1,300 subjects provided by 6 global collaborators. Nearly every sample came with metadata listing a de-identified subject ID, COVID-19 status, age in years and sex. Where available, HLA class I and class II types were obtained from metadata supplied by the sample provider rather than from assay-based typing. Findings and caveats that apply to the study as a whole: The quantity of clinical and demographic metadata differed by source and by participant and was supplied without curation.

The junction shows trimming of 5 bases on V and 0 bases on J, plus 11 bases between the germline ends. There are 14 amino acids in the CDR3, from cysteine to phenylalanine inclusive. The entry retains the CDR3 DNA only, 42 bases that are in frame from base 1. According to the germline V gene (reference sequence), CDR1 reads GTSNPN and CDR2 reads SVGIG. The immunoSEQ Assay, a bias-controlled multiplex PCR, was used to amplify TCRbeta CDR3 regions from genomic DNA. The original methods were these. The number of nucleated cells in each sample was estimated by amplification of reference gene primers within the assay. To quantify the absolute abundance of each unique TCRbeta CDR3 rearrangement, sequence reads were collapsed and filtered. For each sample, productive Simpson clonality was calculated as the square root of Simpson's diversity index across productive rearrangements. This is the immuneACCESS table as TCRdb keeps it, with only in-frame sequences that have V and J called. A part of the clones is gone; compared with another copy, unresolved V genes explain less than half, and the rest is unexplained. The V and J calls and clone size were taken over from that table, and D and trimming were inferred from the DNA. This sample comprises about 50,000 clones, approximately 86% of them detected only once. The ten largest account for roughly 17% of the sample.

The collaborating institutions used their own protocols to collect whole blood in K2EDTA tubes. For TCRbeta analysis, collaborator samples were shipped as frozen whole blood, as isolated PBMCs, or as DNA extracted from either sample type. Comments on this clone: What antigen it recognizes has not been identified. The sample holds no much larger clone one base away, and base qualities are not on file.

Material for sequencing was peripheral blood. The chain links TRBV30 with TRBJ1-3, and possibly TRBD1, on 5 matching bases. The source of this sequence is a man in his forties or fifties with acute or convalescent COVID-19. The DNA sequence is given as TGTGCCTGGTCAAGGGACTACTCTGGAAACACCATATATTTT. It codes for CAWSRDYSGNTIYF.